The 10 T cell receptor beta chains listed next were all sequenced from one sample in a study of OX40 agonist ivuxolimab in advanced cancers. Profiled with immunoSEQ multiplex PCR; TCRdb holds only in-frame clones, not every one. The sample has fewer than 90,000 clones, about 93% seen once. Sequenced material: CD4+ or CD8+ T cells sorted from blood, taken in a trial of the OX40 agonist ivuxolimab. These receptors all come from an adult with an advanced solid tumor such as melanoma, head and neck, liver or kidney cancer.

This clone turned up a few times. Relative to the germline gene, one junction end is altered; a read error may explain this. CDR3 DNA: TGTGCCAGCCGTTTCGCCGGGTACGGCAATGAGCAGTTCTTC. As protein: CASRFAGYGNEQFF. V is TRBV27 and J is TRBJ2-1; D uncertain. The CDR3 runs 14 residues. The germline CDR1 and CDR2 sequences are MNHEY and SMNVEV (reference sequence).

The chain joins TRBV30 to TRBJ1-5; D is perhaps TRBD1 (6 bases). V lost 3 bases and J lost 5, with 11 bases in between. CDR1 is GTSNPN, CDR2 SVGIG, per germline (reference sequence). This CDR3 spans 13 amino acids. CDR3 in DNA: TGTGCCTGGAGCTCGACAGGTTATCAGCCCCAGCATTTT. Its translation is CAWSSTGYQPQHF.

V gene TRBV7-8 combines with J gene TRBJ1-1; D is unresolved. CDR1 is SGHVS and CDR2 is FQNEAQ in the germline V gene. V gave up 1 base and J gave up 2 bases, with 8 bases separating them. There are 14 residues in the CDR3. The CDR3 DNA is TGTGCCAGCAGCTTAGGCCGGACTAACACTGAAGCTTTCTTT. Residues: CASSLGRTNTEAFF.

This chain joins TRBV7-2 and TRBJ2-3, with D uncertain. The CDR3 is 13 amino acids. Trimming shortened V by 2 bases and J by 0 bases, and 3 bases separated the two germline ends. Germline CDR1 reads SGHTA; CDR2 reads FQGNSA. DNA of the CDR3: TGTGCCAGCAGCTTAATAAGCACAGATACGCAGTATTTT. Translation gives CASSLISTDTQYF.

This rearrangement joins TRBV10-3 to TRBJ2-2; D remains unclear. Trimming cost V 7 bases and J 0 bases, with 6 bases left between them. Germline values: CDR1 ENHRY, CDR2 SYGVKD. This CDR3 has 13 residues. Here the CDR3 reads CAITGSNTGELFF. The CDR3 coding sequence is TGTGCCATCACTGGTTCGAACACCGGGGAGCTGTTTTTT.

This clone is a singleton in its sample. This chain connects TRBV6-1 to TRBJ1-1, with D possibly TRBD1 on 5 matching bases. Looked up from germline, CDR1 is MNHNS and CDR2 is SASEGT. This CDR3 is 16 amino acids long. The V gene lost 2 bases and the J gene lost 4 bases, with 17 bases spanning the gap. The chain's CDR3 is CASSEQDSRGGTEAFF. For the CDR3, the DNA is TGTGCCAGCAGTGAACAGGATTCAAGGGGAGGCACTGAAGCTTTCTTT.

The J gene is TRBJ1-2, the V gene TRBV4-2; no reliable D call. V dropped 7 bases and J dropped 6 bases, with 12 bases sitting between them. Germline CDR1 LGHNA, CDR2 YNFKEQ. The CDR3 loop spans 12 amino acids. CDR3 protein: CASTEGPNGYTF. The CDR3 coding sequence is TGTGCCAGCACCGAAGGACCCAATGGCTACACCTTC.

V usage is TRBV27 and J usage is TRBJ1-1, with D possibly being TRBD1 (5 bases). The CDR3 has 15 residues. CDR1 and CDR2 from the germline V gene are MNHEY and SMNVEV (reference sequence). The V and J ends lost 3 bases and 6 bases respectively, with 17 bases between them. The CDR3 bases are TGTGCCAGCAGTTTTGGAGGGACCTACCATGCTGAAGCTTTCTTT. Translating gives CASSFGGTYHAEAFF.

The CDR3 loop reads CASSLRQGVPYEQYF. The DNA for the CDR3 is TGCGCCAGCAGCCTACGACAGGGTGTCCCCTACGAGCAGTACTTC. The V gene is TRBV4-1, the J gene TRBJ2-7; TRBD1 matches at 7 bases. CDR3 length equals 15 residues. J lost 2 bases, V lost 4 bases, and 8 bases had no gene match. Per germline, CDR1 MGHRA and CDR2 YSYEKL.

The chain is built from TRBV13 and TRBJ2-5; no reliable D call. The V gene lost 0 bases and the J gene lost 3 bases, with 5 bases spanning the gap. CDR1 and CDR2 (germline): PRHDT, FYEKMQ (reference sequence). This CDR3 is built from 13 residues. The DNA for the CDR3 is TGTGCCAGCAGCTTAGGACTAAAAGAGACCCAGTACTTC. Protein sequence: CASSLGLKETQYF. The variable domain in full, with the rest retrieved from reference TRBV13 and TRBJ2-5, is AAGVIQSPRHLIKEKRETATLKCYPIPRHDTVYWYQQGPGQDPQFLISFYEKMQSDKGSIPDRFSAQQFSDYHSELNMSSLELGDSALYFCASSLGLKETQYFGPGTRLLVL.